These 28 T cell receptor beta chains share one sample of origin, sequenced in a study of untreated major depressive disorder. Study observations and caveats: TRBV05-01 (Vbeta 5.1) usage was higher in CD4+ T cells of depressed patients than controls.

The antigens of these receptors remain unknown. Measured with immunoSEQ multiplex PCR; TCRdb has only the in-frame clones, and not every one. The table has about 19,000 clones, 80% to 95% seen once. The material sequenced was CD4+ T cells from PBMCs. These receptors came from a woman in her thirties or forties with major depressive disorder.

This rearrangement joins TRBV5-4 to TRBJ2-5, with 9 nucleotides matching TRBD2. CDR3 length: 18 amino acids. Germline loops: CDR1 SGHNT, CDR2 YYREEE (reference sequence). The V gene end was trimmed by 0 bases and the J gene end by 2 bases; junction bases not matched to a gene: 11. The CDR3 region is CASSLGLAGAGNQETQYF. The CDR3 nucleotides read TGTGCCAGCAGCTTGGGATTAGCGGGGGCGGGGAATCAAGAGACCCAGTACTTC.

V and J are TRBV30 and TRBJ1-2; D gene ambiguous. In germline, CDR1 is GTSNPN, CDR2 SVGIG (reference sequence). V was pared by 5 bases and J by 8 bases, with 12 bases between. This CDR3 contains 11 residues. CDR3 in amino acids: CAWSGIGGYTF. As DNA, the CDR3 is TGTGCCTGGTCCGGGATAGGGGGCTACACCTTC. The whole variable domain, remainder taken from reference TRBV30 and TRBJ1-2, is SQTIHQWPATLVQPVGSPLSLECTVEGTSNPNLYWYRQAAGRGLQLLFYSVGIGQISSEVPQNLSASRPQDRQFILSSKKLLLSDSGFYLCAWSGIGGYTFGSGTRLTVV.

The rearrangement joins TRBV28 to TRBJ1-2; D perhaps matches TRBD1 (5 bases). Germline CDR1 reads MDHEN; CDR2 reads SYDVKM. The CDR3 is 12 residues long. V was cut by 2 bases and J by 6 bases, with 7 bases left in between. Here the CDR3 DNA reads TGTGCCAGCAGTTTAAGGGGAAATGGCTACACCTTC. The encoded protein is CASSLRGNGYTF.

The chain joins TRBV5-6 to TRBJ2-2; D gene ambiguous. With 1 base removed from V and 1 base from J, the gap between germline ends came to 8 bases. Germline CDR1 reads SGHDT; CDR2 reads YYEEEE. This CDR3 comprises 15 residues. The CDR3 DNA reads TGTGCCAGCAGCTTGAGGATGGGGAACACCGGGGAGCTGTTTTTT. Translating it yields CASSLRMGNTGELFF.

This clone was recorded once. V is TRBV28 and J is TRBJ1-2, with 7 bases lining up with TRBD1. Trimming at V came to 6 bases and at J to 2 bases, leaving 18 bases not matched to a gene. The CDR3 extends over 18 amino acids. The germline V gene encodes CDR1 MDHEN and CDR2 SYDVKM. The CDR3 spells CASRGDWDLNRGNYGYTF. CDR3 coding DNA: TGTGCCAGCAGGGGAGATTGGGACCTTAACAGGGGCAACTATGGCTACACCTTC.

The chain recombines TRBV2 with TRBJ2-7, with D tentatively TRBD1 or TRBD2 (5 bases each). V was pared by 8 bases and J by 2 bases, with 10 bases between. This CDR3 comprises 12 residues. Germline CDR1 and CDR2: SNHLY and FYNNEI. CDR3: CASGTVTYEQYF. CDR3 sequence (DNA): TGTGCCAGCGGGACGGTAACCTACGAGCAGTACTTC.

The chain uses TRBV6-5 and TRBJ1-1, with a weak D call TRBD1 (5 bases). Germline V gene lookup returns CDR1 MNHEY and CDR2 SVGAGI. The V gene lost 7 bases and the J gene lost 8 bases, with 20 bases spanning the gap. The CDR3 spans 14 residues. CDR3 nucleotide sequence: TGTGCCAGCACCATGCGGCAGGGATTCCGAGAAGCTTTCTTT. It specifies CASTMRQGFREAFF.

This sequence joins TRBV1 and TRBJ2-6; whether TRBD2, the table's D call, matches the DNA was not checked. TRBV1 is a pseudogene locus. The CDR3 has 19 amino acids. This CDR3 reads CTSSYPLGGRTTGANVLTF. In DNA, the CDR3 is TGCACCAGCAGCTACCCCCTCGGGGGTAGAACTACTGGGGCCAACGTCCTGACTTTC.

The chain has TRBV5-5 and TRBJ1-1; no firm D call. This CDR3 spans 13 amino acids. V was clipped by 4 bases and J by 1 base, with 8 bases between them. Germline V lookup: CDR1 SGHKS, CDR2 YYEKEE (reference sequence). The CDR3 protein is CASSPVGNTEAFF. DNA of the CDR3: TGTGCCAGCAGCCCAGTGGGGAACACTGAAGCTTTCTTT.

This chain links TRBV5-6 with TRBJ1-2; D is uncertain. The ends were cut back, 0 bases at V and 2 bases at J, with 5 bases in the middle. The CDR3 is made up of 13 amino acids. CDR1 is SGHDT, CDR2 YYEEEE, per germline. In DNA form, the CDR3 reads TGTGCCAGCAGCTTGGACAGAAACTATGGCTACACCTTC. This codes for CASSLDRNYGYTF.

The chain couples TRBV9 to TRBJ1-2; D gene uncertain. V dropped 4 bases and J dropped 1 base, with 8 bases sitting between them. This CDR3 comprises 13 residues. Looked up from germline, CDR1 is SGDLS and CDR2 is YYNGEE. In DNA, the CDR3 is TGTGCCAGCAGCCCGGATATTAACTATGGCTACACCTTC. Residues: CASSPDINYGYTF.

The chain combines TRBV7-8 with TRBJ1-2; the match to TRBD1 covers 9 bases. With 5 bases clipped from V and 6 bases from J, the junction kept 7 bases outside the gene matches. The CDR3 contains 14 residues. Germline lookup yields CDR1 SGHVS and CDR2 FQNEAQ. The CDR3 here is CASSLITGGNGYTF. The DNA for the CDR3 is TGTGCCAGCAGCCTTATAACAGGGGGCAATGGCTACACCTTC.

The gene calls are TRBV4-1 and TRBJ1-4, with D uncertain. Trimming shortened V by 6 bases and J by 1 base, and 12 bases separated the two germline ends. Per the germline V gene, CDR1 is MGHRA and CDR2 is YSYEKL. The CDR3 is made up of 15 amino acids. Here the CDR3 reads CASRVGRGTNEKLFF. DNA for the CDR3: TGCGCCAGCAGGGTGGGCCGCGGAACTAATGAAAAACTGTTTTTT.

The chain has TRBV6-1 and TRBJ2-5; 10 bases match TRBD2. This CDR3 is 15 amino acids long. Germline CDR1 is MNHNS and CDR2 is SASEGT. Losses at the gene ends were 10 bases for V and 0 bases for J; bases not matched to a gene: 8. As DNA, the CDR3 is TGTGCCACCCAGTGGGGACTAGCGCACCAAGAGACCCAGTACTTC. Its translation is CATQWGLAHQETQYF.

The chain recombines TRBV19 with TRBJ1-2, with 10 bases matching TRBD1. Germline trimming cut 6 bases from V and 4 bases from J; bases unmatched to any gene: 2. Germline CDR1 and CDR2: LNHDA and SQIVND (reference sequence). The length of the CDR3 is 13 residues. CDR3 residues: CASRWTGGYGYTF. The CDR3 DNA reads TGTGCCAGTAGATGGACAGGGGGCTATGGCTACACCTTC. Drawing the rest from reference TRBV19 and TRBJ1-2, the complete variable domain is DGGITQSPKYLFRKEGQNVTLSCEQNLNHDAMYWYRQDPGQGLRLIYYSQIVNDFQKGDIAEGYSVSREKKESFPLTVTSAQKNPTAFYLCASRWTGGYGYTFGSGTRLTVV.

The chain is built from TRBV11-3 and TRBJ1-1, with D uncertain. The CDR3 sequence is 14 residues long. Germline V gives CDR1 SGHNT, CDR2 YENEEA. Trimming took 3 bases from V and 1 from J, leaving 9 bases between them. The CDR3 loop is CASSFTLWNTEAFF. The CDR3 coding sequence is TGTGCCAGCAGCTTTACCCTGTGGAACACTGAAGCTTTCTTT.

This clone showed up just once. V gene TRBV27 combines with J gene TRBJ2-5; D is unresolved. Germline V gives CDR1 MNHEY, CDR2 SMNVEV (reference sequence). V shed 0 bases and J shed 5 bases, with 13 bases lying between them. CDR3 length equals 15 residues. Here the CDR3 DNA reads TGTGCCAGCAGTTTATCTCGGACGGATGTCGAGACCCAGTACTTC. Translation: CASSLSRTDVETQYF.

This sequence joins TRBV27 and TRBJ2-5; D is possibly TRBD2 (6 bases). The V end was cut by 2 bases, the J end by 2 bases, with 12 bases between. Germline V gives CDR1 MNHEY, CDR2 SMNVEV (reference sequence). The CDR3 runs 15 residues. The CDR3 is CASSLGSGVQETQYF. The CDR3 DNA sequence: TGTGCCAGCAGTTTAGGATCGGGGGTTCAAGAGACCCAGTACTTC.

The gene calls are TRBV19 and TRBJ2-3, with 7 bases matching TRBD2. This CDR3 contains 16 residues. The V and J ends lost 4 bases and 4 bases, in that order; junction bases with no gene match: 11. Germline V CDR1 and CDR2: LNHDA, SQIVND (reference sequence). The CDR3 loop is CASSTLAGVISDTQYF. CDR3 nucleotide sequence: TGTGCCAGTAGTACTCTCGCGGGAGTGATCTCAGATACGCAGTATTTT.

The chain links TRBV30 to TRBJ1-3; D remains ambiguous. V dropped 7 bases and J dropped 2 bases, with 12 bases sitting between them. The CDR3 is made up of 13 amino acids. Germline loops: CDR1 GTSNPN, CDR2 SVGIG (reference sequence). The CDR3 DNA sequence: TGTGCCTCTTCCGGGGTAGCTGGAAACACCATATATTTT. It encodes CASSGVAGNTIYF. Full variable domain (rest looked up from reference TRBV30 and TRBJ1-3): SQTIHQWPATLVQPVGSPLSLECTVEGTSNPNLYWYRQAAGRGLQLLFYSVGIGQISSEVPQNLSASRPQDRQFILSSKKLLLSDSGFYLCASSGVAGNTIYFGEGSWLTVV.

The rearrangement uses TRBV30 and TRBJ2-1; 10 nucleotides line up with TRBD2. The CDR3 loop spans 20 amino acids. Trimming cost V 0 bases and J 4 bases; bases outside gene matches: 18. Germline values: CDR1 GTSNPN, CDR2 SVGIG (reference sequence). The CDR3, as DNA: TGTGCCTGGAGTGTACCGCGGCCGACGAATAGCGGGAGGAGGTACAATGAGCAGTTCTTC. This gives the protein CAWSVPRPTNSGRRYNEQFF.

The V and J genes are TRBV10-3 and TRBJ1-5; D call uncertain. In germline, CDR1 is ENHRY, CDR2 SYGVKD. The CDR3 totals 12 residues. V gave up 0 bases and J gave up 5 bases, with 2 bases separating them. CDR3 loop: CAISESDQPQHF. CDR3 sequence (DNA): TGTGCCATCAGTGAGTCTGATCAGCCCCAGCATTTT.

The V call is TRBV5-4, the J call TRBJ1-2; D is ambiguous. Trimming took 6 bases from V and 5 from J, leaving 14 bases between them. Per the germline V gene, CDR1 is SGHNT and CDR2 is YYREEE (reference sequence). The CDR3 consists of 13 residues. The CDR3 reads CASISEVMYGYTF. The CDR3 DNA sequence: TGTGCCAGCATATCCGAGGTTATGTATGGCTACACCTTC.

The rearrangement links TRBV18 to TRBJ1-2, with a possible D match to TRBD1 (5 bases). Germline CDR1 KGHSH, CDR2 LQKENI. The CDR3 has 14 residues. Trimming took 2 bases from V and 8 from J, leaving 15 bases between them. For the CDR3, the DNA is TGTGCCAGCTCACCAGGGGGATCTGTTAGAGGCTACACCTTC. Amino acid sequence: CASSPGGSVRGYTF.

This chain joins TRBV5-1 and TRBJ2-2; D gene ambiguous. The length of the CDR3 is 14 residues. Germline-derived CDR1 and CDR2 are SGHRS and YFSETQ. The ends were cut back, 0 bases at V and 5 bases at J, with 8 bases in the middle. In DNA, the CDR3 is TGCGCCAGCAGCTTGGGCCTCAAAACCGGGGAGCTGTTTTTT. Translated: CASSLGLKTGELFF. Full variable domain (rest looked up from reference TRBV5-1 and TRBJ2-2): KAGVTQTPRYLIKTRGQQVTLSCSPISGHRSVSWYQQTPGQGLQFLFEYFSETQRNKGNFPGRFSGRQFSNSRSEMNVSTLELGDSALYLCASSLGLKTGELFFGEGSRLTVL.

The gene calls are TRBV10-1 and TRBJ2-7, with D possibly matching TRBD2 (6 bases). The V end lost 5 bases, the J end lost 10 bases, and 18 bases lay between the germline ends. The CDR3 is 13 residues long. Germline V gene data show CDR1 as WNHNN and CDR2 as SYGVQD (reference sequence). The CDR3, as DNA: TGCGCCAGCAGTCCCCTCGTGGGGGGAGTACAGTACTTC. This codes for CASSPLVGGVQYF.

J is TRBJ1-4 and V is TRBV2, with D perhaps TRBD1 (5 bases). This CDR3 region has 13 residues. The V gene's germline CDR1 is SNHLY and CDR2 FYNNEI. V lost 7 bases to trimming and J lost 7 bases, with 13 bases between them. The CDR3 is CASNPGRGEKLFF. DNA for the CDR3: TGTGCCAGCAACCCAGGGAGAGGTGAAAAACTGTTTTTT.

The V gene is TRBV5-1, the J gene TRBJ1-4, with a tentative D call TRBD1 (5 bases). This CDR3 is 15 amino acids long. Germline CDR1 SGHRS, CDR2 YFSETQ. Trimming left V 4 bases short and J 0 bases short, with 10 bases between. CDR3: CASSLQGATNEKLFF. CDR3 DNA sequence: TGCGCCAGCAGCCTCCAGGGTGCAACTAATGAAAAACTGTTTTTT. Full variable domain (remainder filled in from reference TRBV5-1 and TRBJ1-4): KAGVTQTPRYLIKTRGQQVTLSCSPISGHRSVSWYQQTPGQGLQFLFEYFSETQRNKGNFPGRFSGRQFSNSRSEMNVSTLELGDSALYLCASSLQGATNEKLFFGSGTQLSVL.